Below are 2 T cell receptor beta chains sequenced from a single sample in a study of T cells after posttransplantation cyclophosphamide. The protocol was immunoSEQ multiplex PCR, while the TCRdb copy is restricted to in-frame clones and leaves out a portion. This table holds about 32,000 clones, roughly 90% found once. Specimen: PBMCs. The receptors were gathered from a woman aged 40 to 55 with a blood cancer, CMV-positive, and with a related stem cell donor.

The rearrangement uses TRBV28 and TRBJ2-7; TRBD2 matches at 15 bases. The CDR3 has 15 residues. The V gene's germline CDR1 is MDHEN and CDR2 SYDVKM. The junction had 2 bases not matched to a gene; V was cut back by 5 bases and J by 3 bases. For the CDR3, the DNA is TGTGCCAGCAGTCCGGGACTAGCGGGGGGCTACGAGCAGTACTTC. Translated: CASSPGLAGGYEQYF.

The chain uses TRBV5-4 and TRBJ2-1; TRBD2 agrees at 11 bases. CDR3 size: 16 residues. Looked up from germline, CDR1 is SGHNT and CDR2 is YYREEE (reference sequence). Unmatched junction bases numbered 4, after V lost 4 bases and J lost 1 base. DNA of the CDR3: TGTGCCAGCAGCCCGGGACTAGCGGTTTCCTACAATGAGCAGTTCTTC. It encodes CASSPGLAVSYNEQFF.